A single T cell receptor (beta chain) is shown here with its context. Its antigen is unknown. The data stem from a study of cytomegalovirus exposure and HLA in healthy donors. The study, taken as a whole, reports: A later analysis showed TCR association rates differing by HLA locus, peaking at DRB1 and lowest at HLA-C.

60 Vbeta and 13 Jbeta primers were used in PCR. Libraries were prepared by immunoSEQ multiplex PCR; TCRdb keeps only in-frame clonotypes and omits some of them. Of approximately 100,000 clones listed, approximately 80% were seen once; the top ten hold around 5%. The CDR3 loop spans 16 amino acids. V was trimmed by 2 bases and J by 1 base, leaving 12 bases between them. The germline V gene encodes CDR1 MGHRA and CDR2 YSYEKL. This TCR came from a female donor in good health and CMV-seropositive. V gene TRBV4-1 combines with J gene TRBJ2-1; a possible D gene is TRBD1 (6 bases). Material for sequencing was PBMCs. The DNA of the CDR3 is TGCGCCAGCAGCCAACAGGGGCGAGGGTCCTACAATGAGCAGTTCTTC. It specifies CASSQQGRGSYNEQFF.